This T cell receptor beta chain was identified during a study of monozygotic twins with inflammatory bowel disease. From the 5' RACE reads, TCRdb lists one entry per CDR3 protein and no DNA. In total, the table holds 150,000 to 200,000 distinct CDR3 sequences. The CDR3 extends over 13 amino acids. CDR1 is GTSNPN, CDR2 SVGIG, per germline (reference sequence). Specimen: blood. The sequence derives from a human donor with ulcerative colitis or Crohn's disease, or a healthy co-twin of an affected twin (not recorded which). The chain employs TRBV30 and TRBJ2-3; TCRdb names TRBD2, which stays unverified in the absence of DNA. CDR3 in amino acids: CARAGAIRDTQYF.